The clone carrying this T cell receptor (beta chain) was counted between two and nine times. The antigen is not known. There are 18 residues in the CDR3. V lost 0 bases to trimming and J lost 0 bases; unmatched junction nucleotides: 9. The germline V gene has CDR1 SGDLS and CDR2 YYNGEE. Preparation of the TCRbeta library was carried out with unique molecular identifiers. TCRdb reanalysed the PCR reads using MiXCR and keeps one entry per CDR3 protein. The sample includes 300,000 to 400,000 distinct CDR3 sequences, 23% of them seen just once. This specimen belongs to a study of T-cell reconstitution after alpha-beta-depleted transplantation in children. Study observations and caveats: About two months after transplant, alpha-beta T cells reportedly came from several hundred expanded graft clones. Counts and diversity of T cells one year after transplant came mostly from newly produced T cells. The origin of high day-60 TCRbeta diversity in some patients lay in surviving recipient T cells and thymic progenitors.

Sequenced here: PBMCs, mostly from graft donor cells, sampled 180 days after TCRalphabeta/CD19-depleted stem cell transplant. The chain has TRBV9 and TRBJ1-1; 9 bases match TRBD1. This TCR was recovered from a male patient under 18 who had a stem cell transplant for acute lymphoblastic leukemia, so the T cells may come from the graft donor. The CDR3 spells CASSVVRDRALMNTEAFF. The CDR3 DNA reads as TGTGCCAGCAGCGTAGTACGGGACAGGGCTCTCATGAACACTGAAGCTTTCTTT. The variable domain in full, completed from reference TRBV9 and TRBJ1-1, reads DSGVTQTPKHLITATGQRVTLRCSPRSGDLSVYWYQQSLDQGLQFLIQYYNGEERAKGNILERFSAQQFPDLHSELNLSSLELGDSALYFCASSVVRDRALMNTEAFFGQGTRLTVV.